This T cell receptor (beta chain) was profiled in a study of somatic mutations in cytotoxic T cells in rheumatoid arthritis. This clone was detected only once. Losses at the gene ends were 3 bases for V and 3 bases for J; bases not matched to a gene: 4. Germline-derived CDR1 and CDR2 are SGHTA and FQGNSA. The CDR3 extends over 15 amino acids. Clones were read by immunoSEQ multiplex PCR, and TCRdb kept only the in-frame ones, dropping some. The sample holds some 20,000 clones, over 80% seen once. This clonotype was sampled from an adult with rheumatoid arthritis. Input material: CD8+ T cells sorted from blood. The chain joins TRBV7-2 to TRBJ2-1; TRBD2 agrees at 8 bases. The CDR3, as DNA: TGTGCCAGCAGCTTCCGCACTAGCGGCTACAATGAGCAGTTCTTC. This encodes CASSFRTSGYNEQFF.